These 21 T cell receptor beta chains were sequenced from one sample in a study of blood T cell repertoires in COVID-19. Libraries were prepared by immunoSEQ multiplex PCR; TCRdb keeps only in-frame clonotypes and omits some of them. The sample contains about 52,000 clones, 87% of which appear only once. The sequencing input was peripheral blood. These TCRs come from a human donor with active COVID-19. The donor label of this sample is uncertain.

CDR3 sequence: CASSLVLSYEQYF. CDR3 nucleotides: TGTGCCAGCAGCTTAGTTCTCTCCTACGAGCAGTACTTC. The chain couples TRBV7-9 to TRBJ2-7; D ambiguous. The ends were cut back, 1 base at V and 0 bases at J, with 4 bases in the middle. Per the germline V gene, CDR1 is SEHNR and CDR2 is FQNEAQ (reference sequence). The CDR3 sequence is 13 residues long.

J is TRBJ2-7 and V is TRBV19; a possible D gene is TRBD2 (6 bases). CDR1 and CDR2 from the germline V gene are LNHDA and SQIVND (reference sequence). The CDR3 spans 17 residues. V was clipped by 7 bases and J by 4 bases, with 26 bases between them. Here the CDR3 DNA reads TGTGCCAGTACCAATGGCCCGTCGACTAGGCCACAATACGAGCAGTACTTC. Translated: CASTNGPSTRPQYEQYF.

The chain couples TRBV3-1 (or the pseudogene TRBV3-2) to TRBJ2-1; unclear D gene. The CDR3 sequence is 11 residues long. Trimming removed 5 bases at V and 5 bases at J, with 4 bases between. CDR1 LGHDT and CDR2 YNNKEL come from the germline V gene (reference sequence). CDR3 in DNA: TGTGCCAGCAGCGGAGACAATGAGCAGTTCTTC. As protein: CASSGDNEQFF.

The J gene is TRBJ2-7, the V gene TRBV29-1, with TRBD1 identical over 11 bases. The CDR3 is made up of 12 amino acids. Germline values: CDR1 SQVTM, CDR2 ANQGSEA. The J segment lost 7 bases and the V segment lost 4 bases, leaving 3 bases of the junction unmatched. CDR3 sequence: CSVAGTGGEQYF. The CDR3 DNA is TGCAGCGTTGCCGGGACAGGGGGAGAGCAGTACTTC.

This chain joins TRBV13 and TRBJ2-7; 12 bases match TRBD1. V lost 5 bases and J lost 4; bases outside the gene matches: 6. Germline values: CDR1 PRHDT, CDR2 FYEKMQ (reference sequence). The CDR3 is made up of 15 amino acids. CDR3 bases: TGTGCCAGCAGCCCTCGGGACAGGGGGCTTTACGAGCAGTACTTC. Translated: CASSPRDRGLYEQYF.

This clone was detected only once. The chain combines TRBV6-2 or TRBV6-3 with TRBJ2-7, with 10 bases fitting TRBD1. Germline CDR1 reads MNHEY; CDR2 reads SVGEGT. V was pared by 4 bases and J by 4 bases, with 4 bases of the junction left unmatched. This CDR3 contains 14 residues. The DNA for the CDR3 is TGTGCCAGCAGTTGGACAGGGGGGGGATACGAGCAGTACTTC. This codes for CASSWTGGGYEQYF.

The chain is built from TRBV18 and TRBJ2-7; D is possibly TRBD2 (6 bases). The CDR3 covers 15 residues. Trimming cost V 2 bases and J 5 bases, with 16 bases left between them. The germline V gene has CDR1 KGHSH and CDR2 LQKENI. CDR3 nucleotide sequence: TGTGCCAGCTCACCAAACCGGGGGTCAACTCACGAGCAGTACTTC. As protein: CASSPNRGSTHEQYF.

This clone has only one observation. This chain joins TRBV4-3 and TRBJ1-2; TRBD1 agrees at 7 bases. Per germline, CDR1 LGHNA and CDR2 YSLEER. Unmatched junction bases numbered 5, after V lost 0 bases and J lost 4 bases. The CDR3 length is 15 residues. CDR3 nucleotide sequence: TGCGCCAGCAGCCAAGATAACCAGGGGGTCTATGGCTACACCTTC. Encoded protein: CASSQDNQGVYGYTF.

The V gene is TRBV14, the J gene TRBJ1-1, with a weak D call TRBD1 (5 bases). Germline assignment: CDR1 SGHDN and CDR2 FVKESK. This CDR3 has 12 amino acids. Trimming removed 3 bases from V and 7 bases from J, with 9 bases in between. The DNA of the CDR3 is TGTGCCAGCAGCCACTACACAGGTGAAGCTTTCTTT. Translated, it gives CASSHYTGEAFF. The full variable domain, with the rest looked up from reference TRBV14 and TRBJ1-1, is EAGVTQFPSHSVIEKGQTVTLRCDPISGHDNLYWYRRVMGKEIKFLLHFVKESKQDESGMPNNRFLAERTGGTYSTLKVQPAELEDSGVYFCASSHYTGEAFFGQGTRLTVV.

The chain uses TRBV20-1 and TRBJ1-1; 7 nucleotides match TRBD1. This CDR3 is built from 11 residues. The V gene's germline CDR1 is DFQATT and CDR2 SNEGSKA (reference sequence). After removal of 7 bases from V and 10 bases from J, the junction contained 9 bases not matched to a gene. The CDR3, as DNA: TGCAGTGGGTTTGACAGGGTCTCAGCTTTCTTT. Translation gives CSGFDRVSAFF.

This clone was seen only a few times. This sequence joins TRBV3-1 (or the pseudogene TRBV3-2) and TRBJ1-2; 7 bases align to TRBD1. This CDR3 is 15 amino acids long. The germline V gene has CDR1 LGHDT and CDR2 YNNKEL (reference sequence). V trimming: 4 bases; J trimming: 2 bases; junction bases outside the gene matches: 7. The DNA for the CDR3 is TGTGCCAGCAGCCTCCGACAGGGTTCCAACTATGGCTACACCTTC. This translates into CASSLRQGSNYGYTF.

This clone has a handful of counts. The chain carries TRBV19 and TRBJ2-6, with a possible D match to TRBD2 (5 bases). Germline V gene sequence: CDR1 LNHDA, CDR2 SQIVND (reference sequence). The CDR3 covers 18 residues. Trimming left V 3 bases short and J 4 bases short, with 19 bases between. The CDR3 bases are TGTGCCAGTAGTATCTCGGTCGGACTGTCGTTGGGGGCCAACGTCCTGACTTTC. Protein product: CASSISVGLSLGANVLTF.

This sequence joins TRBV7-9 and TRBJ2-7; maybe TRBD1 (5 bases). Germline assignment: CDR1 SEHNR and CDR2 FQNEAQ (reference sequence). The CDR3 consists of 13 residues. Trimming cost V 5 bases and J 7 bases, with 15 bases left between them. The chain's CDR3 is CASSGDSLEEQYF. In DNA form, the CDR3 reads TGTGCCAGCAGCGGCGACAGCCTAGAGGAGCAGTACTTC. Full variable domain (rest looked up from reference TRBV7-9 and TRBJ2-7): DTGVSQNPRHKITKRGQNVTFRCDPISEHNRLYWYRQTLGQGPEFLTYFQNEAQLEKSRLLSDRFSAERPKGSFSTLEIQRTEQGDSAMYLCASSGDSLEEQYFGPGTRLTVT.

This clone was seen only once. This chain joins TRBV5-6 and TRBJ1-2; the D is unclear. Per germline, CDR1 SGHDT and CDR2 YYEEEE. The CDR3 length is 14 residues. V was clipped by 4 bases and J by 7 bases, with 17 bases between them. The CDR3 protein is CASSQEAGISGYTF. The CDR3, as DNA: TGTGCCAGCAGCCAAGAGGCCGGCATAAGTGGCTACACCTTC.

The chain has TRBV5-1 and TRBJ2-7; possibly TRBD2 for D (5 bases). Trimming removed 3 bases at V and 3 bases at J, with 16 bases between. CDR1 is SGHRS and CDR2 is YFSETQ in the germline V gene. CDR3 length: 15 amino acids. The CDR3, as DNA: TGCGCCAGCAGCTCGTCTTTGGGGAGAAACTACGAGCAGTACTTC. This gives the protein CASSSSLGRNYEQYF. Based on the CDR3 plus reference TRBV5-1 and TRBJ2-7, the full variable domain is KAGVTQTPRYLIKTRGQQVTLSCSPISGHRSVSWYQQTPGQGLQFLFEYFSETQRNKGNFPGRFSGRQFSNSRSEMNVSTLELGDSALYLCASSSSLGRNYEQYFGPGTRLTVT.

V gene TRBV4-1 combines with J gene TRBJ2-3, with TRBD1 identical over 8 bases. Germline V gives CDR1 MGHRA, CDR2 YSYEKL. CDR3 length equals 17 residues. The V segment lost 3 bases and the J segment 10 bases; nucleotides outside the gene matches: 18. Here the CDR3 reads CASSQNSDREIQRSQYF. CDR3 nucleotides: TGCGCCAGCAGCCAGAATTCGGACAGGGAAATCCAGAGATCGCAGTATTTT.

The chain carries TRBV7-9 and TRBJ1-6; TRBD1 agrees at 8 bases. The trim removed 2 bases at V and 0 bases at J, leaving 9 bases unmatched. The germline V gene has CDR1 SEHNR and CDR2 FQNEAQ (reference sequence). CDR3 length: 19 residues. Here the CDR3 reads CASSLRRRGPSSYNSPLHF. The CDR3 nucleotides are TGTGCCAGCAGCTTAAGGCGCAGGGGGCCTAGCTCCTATAATTCACCCCTCCACTTT. Drawing the rest from reference TRBV7-9 and TRBJ1-6, the complete variable domain is DTGVSQNPRHKITKRGQNVTFRCDPISEHNRLYWYRQTLGQGPEFLTYFQNEAQLEKSRLLSDRFSAERPKGSFSTLEIQRTEQGDSAMYLCASSLRRRGPSSYNSPLHFGNGTRLTVT.

The chain joins TRBV24-1 to TRBJ1-4; 9 nucleotides line up with TRBD1. The trim removed 0 bases at V and 8 bases at J, leaving 3 bases unmatched. CDR3 length: 15 residues. Germline V gene lookup returns CDR1 KGHDR and CDR2 SFDVKD. CDR3 region: CATSDLRTGEEKLFF. In DNA, the CDR3 is TGTGCCACCAGTGATTTGCGGACAGGGGAAGAAAAACTGTTTTTT.

This chain joins TRBV3-1 (or the pseudogene TRBV3-2) and TRBJ2-1, with D possibly being TRBD1 (6 bases). CDR3 length: 15 residues. Trimming cost V 1 base and J 5 bases, with 12 bases left between them. Germline CDR1 and CDR2: LGHDT and YNNKEL (reference sequence). CDR3 amino acids: CASSQGRGIHNEQFF. CDR3 bases: TGTGCCAGCAGCCAAGGAAGGGGGATCCACAATGAGCAGTTCTTC.

This clone is a singleton in its sample. The rearrangement uses TRBV10-3 and TRBJ2-3; TRBD2 might be the D (7 bases). CDR1 is ENHRY and CDR2 is SYGVKD in the germline V gene. With 2 bases removed from V and 3 bases from J, the gap between germline ends came to 21 bases. CDR3 length: 18 amino acids. The CDR3 protein is CAISEGLGGPFGTDTQYF. CDR3 sequence (DNA): TGTGCCATCAGTGAGGGGCTCGGGGGGCCTTTCGGTACAGATACGCAGTATTTT.

Written as DNA, the CDR3 is TGTGCCAGCAGGGGGACAGACTATGGCTACACCTTC. Protein: CASRGTDYGYTF. V and J are TRBV6-6 and TRBJ1-2; 7 bases fit TRBD1. CDR3 length equals 12 residues. Germline CDR1 MNHNY, CDR2 SVGAGI (reference sequence). V lost 6 bases and J lost 3; bases outside the gene matches: 1.